This T cell receptor beta chain was retrieved from a study of cytomegalovirus exposure and HLA in healthy donors. Study information: Counted in an early data release were about 85 million unique TCRs from HLA-typed donors. Study-wide results and limits: Reported results showed that the classifier diagnosed cytomegalovirus status with high specificity and sensitivity. The study labeled under 200 TCR beta chains cytomegalovirus-associated.

The study ran its PCR with 60 Vbeta and 13 Jbeta primers. Assay used: immunoSEQ multiplex PCR; TCRdb lists only in-frame clones, some missing. Of over 200,000 clones in the sample, 60% to 80% were seen once. Trimming took 1 base from V and 11 from J, leaving 15 bases between them. Germline V gene lookup returns CDR1 MNHEY and CDR2 SMNVEV (reference sequence). The CDR3 contains 13 residues. A word on this clone: What it binds is unknown.

Specimen: PBMCs. This chain uses TRBV27 with TRBJ2-7, with D possibly TRBD2 on 7 matching bases. The TCR originated in a male donor in good health and CMV-seronegative. DNA of the CDR3: TGTGCCAGCAGTTTATTCCCGGGGGAGGGGGAGTACTTC. Its protein product is CASSLFPGEGEYF.